This T cell receptor beta chain was captured in a study of identical twins. The V gene lost 3 bases and the J gene lost 8 bases, with 14 bases spanning the gap. Germline CDR1 is KGHSH and CDR2 is LQKENI. The CDR3 consists of 14 residues. From the 5' RACE reads, TCRdb called clonotypes with MiXCR, one entry per CDR3 protein. In the table there are a few hundred thousand distinct CDR3 sequences, just under 10% of which are singletons. This sample was also put to use in a study of yellow fever vaccine responses in identical twins.

The sample taken for sequencing was PBMCs. The chain has TRBV18 and TRBJ1-3; D might be TRBD1 (5 bases). This receptor was identified in a woman between 18 and 30 years old in good health. The CDR3 coding sequence is TGTGCCAGCTCACCCGGGGCACCTCGAGACACCATATATTTT. Protein: CASSPGAPRDTIYF.